The 3 T cell receptor beta chains below all came from one sample that was sequenced in a study of vaccination effects on CD4 cells after COVID-19 (dated by TCRdb to between 2021 and 2024). Their antigen targets remain unknown. In the ViraFEST assay, PBMC were stimulated with viral peptide pools, and TCR sequencing was then used to find antigen-specific CD4+ T cell clonotypes based on their expansion. After approximately eleven days of culture, CD4+ T cells were isolated with the EasySep CD4+ T cell isolation kit. Each participant got two doses of an mRNA SARS-CoV-2 vaccine, either BNT162b2 or mRNA-1273. Library preparation was by the immunoSEQ multiplex PCR assay. As stored in TCRdb, this immuneACCESS dataset retains in-frame rearrangements with V and J assigned. A fraction of the clones does not appear; measured against another copy, unresolved V genes explain less than half of the discrepancy, and the remainder lacks a known reason. For this sample there are over 60,000 clones; over 70% appear just once. Around 1.5% of the sample is taken by the ten largest.

The sample was CD4+ T cells from PBMCs cultured with HCoV-229E spike peptides, taken after COVID-19 vaccination. The cell subset or site label, read with the paper, signifies: HCoV-229E spike overlapping peptide pool stimulation. The receptors originated from a human donor who received a COVID-19 vaccine.

The rearrangement joins TRBV7-3 to TRBJ2-3, with TRBD2 matching 7 bases. This CDR3 spans 14 amino acids. CDR1 is SGHTA and CDR2 is FQGTGA in the germline V gene. The trim removed 0 bases at V and 3 bases at J, leaving 0 bases unmatched. The CDR3 DNA sequence: TGTGCCAGCAGCTTAACGGGGGGGACAGATACGCAGTATTTT. Its translation: CASSLTGGTDTQYF. Combining the CDR3 with reference TRBV7-3 and TRBJ2-3 gives the whole variable domain GAGVSQTPSNKVTEKGKYVELRCDPISGHTALYWYRQSLGQGPEFLIYFQGTGAADDSGLPNDRFFAVRPEGSVSTLKIQRTERGDSAVYLCASSLTGGTDTQYFGPGTRLTVL.

The genes are TRBV6-6 and TRBJ1-6; D call uncertain. Germline V gives CDR1 MNHNY, CDR2 SVGAGI (reference sequence). V was shortened by 5 bases and J by 8 bases, with 10 bases between the two germline ends. The CDR3 consists of 13 residues. Here the CDR3 reads CASSPRTDSPLHF. CDR3 DNA: TGTGCCAGCAGTCCTCGGACGGATTCACCCCTCCACTTT.

V is TRBV7-9 and J is TRBJ2-1, with TRBD1 identical over 10 bases. The CDR3 runs to 15 residues. The V gene end was trimmed by 3 bases and the J gene end by 4 bases; junction bases not matched to a gene: 3. CDR1 is SEHNR and CDR2 is FQNEAQ in the germline V gene (reference sequence). The DNA of the CDR3 is TGTGCCAGCAGCTTCGACAGGGGGCGGTACAATGAGCAGTTCTTC. It encodes CASSFDRGRYNEQFF. The full variable domain, in which reference TRBV7-9 and TRBJ2-1 provide the parts outside the CDR3, is DTGVSQNPRHKITKRGQNVTFRCDPISEHNRLYWYRQTLGQGPEFLTYFQNEAQLEKSRLLSDRFSAERPKGSFSTLEIQRTEQGDSAMYLCASSFDRGRYNEQFFGPGTRLTVL.